This TCR beta chain stems from a study of cytomegalovirus exposure and HLA in healthy donors. Both 60 Vbeta primers and 13 Jbeta primers went into the PCR. Sequencing was performed with immunoSEQ multiplex PCR; in TCRdb, only in-frame clones are kept and a portion is missing. In all, the sample yields roughly 200,000 clones. The germline V gene encodes CDR1 SGHVS and CDR2 FQNEAQ. The V end was cut by 5 bases, the J end by 4 bases, with 9 bases between. This CDR3 spans 13 amino acids. The sample taken for sequencing was PBMCs. This receptor was taken from a girl aged 2-10 years in good health and CMV-seropositive. V is TRBV7-8 and J is TRBJ1-5; D not certain. CDR3 sequence (DNA): TGTGCCAGCAGCCAAGCACGGAATCAGCCCCAGCATTTT. This gives the protein CASSQARNQPQHF. Combining the CDR3 with reference TRBV7-8 and TRBJ1-5 gives the whole variable domain GAGVSQSPRYKVAKRGQDVALRCDPISGHVSLFWYQQALGQGPEFLTYFQNEAQLDKSGLPSDRFFAERPEGSVSTLKIQRTQQEDSAVYLCASSQARNQPQHFGDGTRLSIL.